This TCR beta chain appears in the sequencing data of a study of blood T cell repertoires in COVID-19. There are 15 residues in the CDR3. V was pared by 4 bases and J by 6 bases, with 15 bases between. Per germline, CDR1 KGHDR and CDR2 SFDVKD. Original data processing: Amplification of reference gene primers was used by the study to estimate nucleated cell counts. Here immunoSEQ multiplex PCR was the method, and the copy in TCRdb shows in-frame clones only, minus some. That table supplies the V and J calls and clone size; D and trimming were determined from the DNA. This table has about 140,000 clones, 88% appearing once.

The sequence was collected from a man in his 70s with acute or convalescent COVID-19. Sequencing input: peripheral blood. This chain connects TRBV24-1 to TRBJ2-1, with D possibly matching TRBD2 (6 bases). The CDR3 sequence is CATSDPASGLNEQFF. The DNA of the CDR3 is TGTGCCACCAGTGACCCAGCGTCGGGACTCAATGAGCAGTTCTTC.